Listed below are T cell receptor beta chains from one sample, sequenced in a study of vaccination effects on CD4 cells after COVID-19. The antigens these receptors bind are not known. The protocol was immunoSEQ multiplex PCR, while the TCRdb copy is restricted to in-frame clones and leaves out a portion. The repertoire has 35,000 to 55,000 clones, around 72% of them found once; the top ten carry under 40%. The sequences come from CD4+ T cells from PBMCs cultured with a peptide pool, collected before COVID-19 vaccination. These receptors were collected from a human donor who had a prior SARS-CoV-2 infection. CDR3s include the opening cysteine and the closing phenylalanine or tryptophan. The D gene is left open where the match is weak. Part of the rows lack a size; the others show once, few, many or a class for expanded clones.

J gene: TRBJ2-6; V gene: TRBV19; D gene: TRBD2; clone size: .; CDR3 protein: CASRSGGTGANVLTF; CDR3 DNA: TGTGCCAGTAGAAGCGGGGGGACTGGGGCCAACGTCCTGACTTTC
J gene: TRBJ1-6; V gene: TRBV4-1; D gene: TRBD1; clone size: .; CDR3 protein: CASSQDGMGQGDLYYNSPLHF; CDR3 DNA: TGCGCCAGCAGCCAAGACGGCATGGGACAGGGGGACCTTTACTATAATTCACCCCTCCACTTT
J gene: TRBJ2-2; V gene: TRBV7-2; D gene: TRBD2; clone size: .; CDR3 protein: CASSVRLAGGTGELFF; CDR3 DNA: TGTGCCAGCAGCGTCAGACTAGCGGGGGGGACCGGGGAGCTGTTTTTT
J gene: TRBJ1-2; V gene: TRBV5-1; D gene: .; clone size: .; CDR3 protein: CASSLGGEYGYTF; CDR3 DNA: TGCGCCAGCAGCTTAGGGGGAGAATATGGCTACACCTTC
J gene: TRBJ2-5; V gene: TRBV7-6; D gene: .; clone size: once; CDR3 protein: CASSLLATIHQETQYF; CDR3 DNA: TGTGCCAGCAGCTTACTCGCGACTATACACCAAGAGACCCAGTACTTC
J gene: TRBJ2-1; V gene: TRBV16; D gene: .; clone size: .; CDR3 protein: CASSQVEQGPQGTNEQFF; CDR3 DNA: TGTGCCAGCAGCCAAGTAGAACAGGGACCCCAGGGGACTAATGAGCAGTTCTTC
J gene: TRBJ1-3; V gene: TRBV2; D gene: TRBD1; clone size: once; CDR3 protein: CASSEGTGAGNTIYF; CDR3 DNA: TGTGCCAGCAGTGAAGGGACAGGTGCTGGAAACACCATATATTTT
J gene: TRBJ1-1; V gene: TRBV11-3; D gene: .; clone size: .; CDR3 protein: CASSWQFGTEAFF; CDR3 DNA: TGTGCCAGCAGCTGGCAGTTTGGGACTGAAGCTTTCTTT
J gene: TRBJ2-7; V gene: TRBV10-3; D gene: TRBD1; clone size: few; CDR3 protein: CAISGGQGSYEQYF; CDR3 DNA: TGTGCCATCAGTGGGGGACAGGGCTCCTACGAGCAGTACTTC
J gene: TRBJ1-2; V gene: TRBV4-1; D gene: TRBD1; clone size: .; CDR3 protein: CASSRLPSSTGMPGYTF; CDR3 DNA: TGCGCCAGCAGCCGACTTCCCTCTTCGACAGGGATGCCAGGCTACACCTTC
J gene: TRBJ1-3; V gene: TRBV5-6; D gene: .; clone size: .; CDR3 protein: CASSNRQVGDTIYF; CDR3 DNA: TGTGCCAGCAGCAATAGACAGGTTGGGGACACCATATATTTT
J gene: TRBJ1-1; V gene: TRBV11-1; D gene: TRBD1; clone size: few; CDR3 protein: CASSAQGAVNTEAFF; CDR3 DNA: TGTGCCAGCAGCGCCCAGGGGGCGGTGAACACTGAAGCTTTCTTT
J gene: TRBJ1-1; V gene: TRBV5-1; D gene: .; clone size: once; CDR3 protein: CASSLYPSLNTEAFF; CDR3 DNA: TGCGCCAGCAGCTTGTATCCGTCACTGAACACTGAAGCTTTCTTT
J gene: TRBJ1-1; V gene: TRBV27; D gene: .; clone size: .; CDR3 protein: CASSFDSIPPQEAFF; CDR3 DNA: TGTGCCAGCAGTTTTGACTCGATACCCCCTCAGGAAGCTTTCTTT
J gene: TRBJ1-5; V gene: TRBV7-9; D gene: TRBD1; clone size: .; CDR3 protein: CARMPGGELSNQPQHF; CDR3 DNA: TGTGCCAGAATGCCAGGGGGCGAATTAAGCAATCAGCCCCAGCATTTT
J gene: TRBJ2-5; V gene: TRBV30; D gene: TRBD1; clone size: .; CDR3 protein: CAWETGAGETQYF; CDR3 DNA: TGTGCCTGGGAAACAGGGGCCGGGGAGACCCAGTACTTC
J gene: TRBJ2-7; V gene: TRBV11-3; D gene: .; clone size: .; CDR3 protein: CASSLRQKGMGRPYEQYF; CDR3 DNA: TGTGCCAGCAGCTTAAGACAGAAGGGAATGGGGCGGCCCTACGAGCAGTACTTC
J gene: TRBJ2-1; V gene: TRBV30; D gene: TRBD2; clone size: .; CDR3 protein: CAWSMGLAGVNEQFF; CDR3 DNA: TGTGCCTGGAGTATGGGACTAGCGGGAGTCAATGAGCAGTTCTTC
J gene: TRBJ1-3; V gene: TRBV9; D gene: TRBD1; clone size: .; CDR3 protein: CASSVLQGAPGNTIYF; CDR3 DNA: TGTGCCAGCAGCGTTCTTCAGGGGGCGCCGGGAAACACCATATATTTT
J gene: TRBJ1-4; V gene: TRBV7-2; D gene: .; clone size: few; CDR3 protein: CASSSVGGYEKLFF; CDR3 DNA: TGTGCCAGCAGCTCGGTCGGAGGGTATGAAAAACTGTTTTTT
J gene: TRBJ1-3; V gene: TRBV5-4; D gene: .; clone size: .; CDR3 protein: CASSPDSLSGNTIYF; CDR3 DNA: TGTGCCAGCAGCCCGGACAGCCTCTCTGGAAACACCATATATTTT
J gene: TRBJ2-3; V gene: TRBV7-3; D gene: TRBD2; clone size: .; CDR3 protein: CASSLELAGGSGTQYF; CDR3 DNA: TGTGCCAGCAGCCTAGAACTAGCGGGGGGGTCGGGTACGCAGTATTTT
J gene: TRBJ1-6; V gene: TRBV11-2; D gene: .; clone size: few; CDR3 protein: CASSLDQRASPLHF; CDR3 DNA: TGTGCCAGCAGCTTAGATCAGAGGGCTTCACCCCTCCACTTT
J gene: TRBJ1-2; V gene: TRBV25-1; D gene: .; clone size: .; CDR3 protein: CASSASVGRSYTF; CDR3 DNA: TGTGCCAGCAGTGCCTCGGTCGGGAGGAGCTACACCTTC
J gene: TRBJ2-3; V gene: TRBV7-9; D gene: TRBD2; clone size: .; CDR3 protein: CASSPGLAGADTQYF; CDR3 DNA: TGTGCCAGCAGCCCGGGACTAGCGGGGGCAGATACGCAGTATTTT
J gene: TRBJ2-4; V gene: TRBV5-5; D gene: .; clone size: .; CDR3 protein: CASSLAGGQGIQYF; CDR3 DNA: TGTGCCAGCAGCTTGGCTGGGGGGCAGGGCATTCAGTACTTC
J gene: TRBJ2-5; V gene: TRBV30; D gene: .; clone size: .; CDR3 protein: CAWNEVESGQETQYF; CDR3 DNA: TGTGCCTGGAACGAAGTTGAGTCGGGCCAAGAGACCCAGTACTTC
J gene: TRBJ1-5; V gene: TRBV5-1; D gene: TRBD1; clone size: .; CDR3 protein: CASSSGTGGQPQHF; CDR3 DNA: TGCGCCAGCAGCTCCGGGACAGGAGGACAGCCCCAGCATTTT
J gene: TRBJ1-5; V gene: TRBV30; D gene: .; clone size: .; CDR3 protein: CAWSPNSNQPQHF; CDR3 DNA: TGTGCCTGGAGTCCCAATAGCAATCAGCCCCAGCATTTT
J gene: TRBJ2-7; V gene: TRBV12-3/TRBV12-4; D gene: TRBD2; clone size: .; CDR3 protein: CASRAGNRQYF; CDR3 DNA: TGTGCCAGCAGAGCGGGGAACCGGCAGTACTTC
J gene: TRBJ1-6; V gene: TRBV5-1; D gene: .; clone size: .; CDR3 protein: CASSFVGGSPLHF; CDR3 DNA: TGCGCCAGCAGCTTTGTCGGAGGTTCACCCCTCCACTTT
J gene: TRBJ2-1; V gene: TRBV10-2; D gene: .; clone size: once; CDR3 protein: CASSLATYNEQFF; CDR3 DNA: TGCGCCAGCAGCTTAGCAACCTACAATGAGCAGTTCTTC
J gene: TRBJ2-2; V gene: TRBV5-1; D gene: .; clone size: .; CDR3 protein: CASILTVGTGELFF; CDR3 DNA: TGCGCCAGCATTCTTACGGTGGGCACCGGGGAGCTGTTTTTT